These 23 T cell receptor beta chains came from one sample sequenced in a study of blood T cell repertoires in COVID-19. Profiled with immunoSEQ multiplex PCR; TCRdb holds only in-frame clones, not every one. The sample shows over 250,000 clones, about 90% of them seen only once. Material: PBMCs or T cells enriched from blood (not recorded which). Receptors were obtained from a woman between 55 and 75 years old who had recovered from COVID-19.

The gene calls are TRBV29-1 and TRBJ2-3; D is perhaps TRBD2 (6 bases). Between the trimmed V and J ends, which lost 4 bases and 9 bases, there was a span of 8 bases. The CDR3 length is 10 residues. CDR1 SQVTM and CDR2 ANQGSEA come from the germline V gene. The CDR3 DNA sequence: TGCAGCGTTGGCGGGACCACGCAGTATTTT. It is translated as CSVGGTTQYF.

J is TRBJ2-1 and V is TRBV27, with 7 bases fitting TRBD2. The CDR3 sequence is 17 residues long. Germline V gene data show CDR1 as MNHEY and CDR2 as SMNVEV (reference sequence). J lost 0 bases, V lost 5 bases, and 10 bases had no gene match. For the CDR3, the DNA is TGTGCCAGCAGTCCTCAACTAGCGACGAGCTCCTACAATGAGCAGTTCTTC. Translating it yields CASSPQLATSSYNEQFF.

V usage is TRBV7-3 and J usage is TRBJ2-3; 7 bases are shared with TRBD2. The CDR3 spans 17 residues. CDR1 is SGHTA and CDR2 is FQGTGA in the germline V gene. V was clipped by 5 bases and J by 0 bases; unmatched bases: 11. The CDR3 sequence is CASSRRREDPSTDTQYF. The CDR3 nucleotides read TGTGCCAGCAGCAGACGCCGGGAGGACCCTAGCACAGATACGCAGTATTTT.

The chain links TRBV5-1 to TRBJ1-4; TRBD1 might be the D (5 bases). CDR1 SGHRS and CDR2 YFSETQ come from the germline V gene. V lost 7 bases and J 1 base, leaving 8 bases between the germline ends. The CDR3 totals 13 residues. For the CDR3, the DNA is TGCGCCAGCGGGGCCGGAACTAATGAAAAACTGTTTTTT. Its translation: CASGAGTNEKLFF.

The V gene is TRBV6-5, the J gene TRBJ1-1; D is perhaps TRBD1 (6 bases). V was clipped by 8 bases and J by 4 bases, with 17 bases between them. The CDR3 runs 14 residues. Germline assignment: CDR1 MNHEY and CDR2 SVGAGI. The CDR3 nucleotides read TGTGCCAGCCATTCAGGGGCCTGGGGCACTGAAGCTTTCTTT. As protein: CASHSGAWGTEAFF.

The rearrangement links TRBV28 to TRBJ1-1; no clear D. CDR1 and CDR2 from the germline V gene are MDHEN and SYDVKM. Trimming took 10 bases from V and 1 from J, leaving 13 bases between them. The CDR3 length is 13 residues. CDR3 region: CATLDGKNTEAFF. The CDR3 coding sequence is TGTGCCACCTTGGACGGGAAGAACACTGAAGCTTTCTTT.

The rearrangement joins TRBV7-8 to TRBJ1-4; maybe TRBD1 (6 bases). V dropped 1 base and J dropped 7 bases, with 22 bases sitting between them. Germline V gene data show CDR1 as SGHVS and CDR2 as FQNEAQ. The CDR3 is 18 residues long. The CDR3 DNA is TGTGCCAGCAGCTTAGTCACGGTTTTTGGGGACACTGGTGAAAAACTGTTTTTT. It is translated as CASSLVTVFGDTGEKLFF.

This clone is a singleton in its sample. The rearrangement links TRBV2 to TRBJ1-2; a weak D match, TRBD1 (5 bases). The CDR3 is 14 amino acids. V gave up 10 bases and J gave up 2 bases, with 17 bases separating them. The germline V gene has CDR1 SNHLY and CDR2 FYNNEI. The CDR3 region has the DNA TGTGCCACCTCCGCCGGGGGGGGAAACTATGGCTACACCTTC. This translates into CATSAGGGNYGYTF.

The CDR3 DNA is TGTGCCTGGGCTAGTGACAGCTATTCACCCCTCCACTTT. Amino acids: CAWASDSYSPLHF. The chain joins TRBV30 to TRBJ1-6, with a tentative D call TRBD1 (5 bases). Trimming pared 5 bases from V and 8 bases from J, leaving 13 bases between. This CDR3 region has 13 residues. CDR1 is GTSNPN and CDR2 is SVGIG in the germline V gene (reference sequence).

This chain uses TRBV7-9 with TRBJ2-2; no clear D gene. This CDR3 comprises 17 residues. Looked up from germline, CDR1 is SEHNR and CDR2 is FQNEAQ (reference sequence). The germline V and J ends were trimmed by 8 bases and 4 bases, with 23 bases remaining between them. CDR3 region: CASRFGFSEQITGELFF. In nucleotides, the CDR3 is TGTGCCAGCCGTTTTGGGTTCTCGGAACAGATCACCGGGGAGCTGTTTTTT.

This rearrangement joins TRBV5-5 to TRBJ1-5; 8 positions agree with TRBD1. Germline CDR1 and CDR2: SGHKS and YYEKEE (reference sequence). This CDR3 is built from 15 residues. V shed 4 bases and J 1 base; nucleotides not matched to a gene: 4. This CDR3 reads CASSHGTGSNQPQHF. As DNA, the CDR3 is TGTGCCAGCAGCCATGGGACAGGAAGCAATCAGCCCCAGCATTTT.

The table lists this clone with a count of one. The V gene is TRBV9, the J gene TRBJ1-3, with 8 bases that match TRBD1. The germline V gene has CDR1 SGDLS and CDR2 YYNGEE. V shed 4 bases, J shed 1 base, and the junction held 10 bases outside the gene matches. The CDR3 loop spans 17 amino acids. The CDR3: CASSPQGVYRSGNTIYF. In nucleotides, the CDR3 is TGTGCCAGCAGCCCACAGGGGGTGTATCGTTCTGGAAACACCATATATTTT.

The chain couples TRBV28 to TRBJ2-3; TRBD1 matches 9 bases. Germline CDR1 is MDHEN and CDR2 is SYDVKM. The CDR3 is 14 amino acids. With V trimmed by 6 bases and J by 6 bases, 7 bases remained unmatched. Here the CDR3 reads CASSLRTGEDTQYF. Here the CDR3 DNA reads TGTGCCAGCAGCCTCCGGACAGGGGAGGATACGCAGTATTTT.

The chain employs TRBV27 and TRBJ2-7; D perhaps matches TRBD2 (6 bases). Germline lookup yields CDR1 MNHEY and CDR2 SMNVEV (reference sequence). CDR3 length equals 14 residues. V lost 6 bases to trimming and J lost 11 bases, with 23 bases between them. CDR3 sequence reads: CASSYGGTHGNEYF. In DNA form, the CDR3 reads TGTGCCAGCAGCTACGGCGGGACCCACGGGAACGAGTACTTC.

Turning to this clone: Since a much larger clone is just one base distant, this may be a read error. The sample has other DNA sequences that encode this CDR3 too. The CDR3 is CASSLPGYGYTF. The CDR3 DNA follows: TGTGCCAGCAGTTTACCCGGGTATGGCTACACCTTC. The V and J genes are TRBV28 and TRBJ1-2; D is unclear. Trimming took off 2 bases at V and 5 bases at J, with 6 bases between the two ends. The CDR3 loop spans 12 amino acids. The germline CDR1 and CDR2 sequences are MDHEN and SYDVKM.

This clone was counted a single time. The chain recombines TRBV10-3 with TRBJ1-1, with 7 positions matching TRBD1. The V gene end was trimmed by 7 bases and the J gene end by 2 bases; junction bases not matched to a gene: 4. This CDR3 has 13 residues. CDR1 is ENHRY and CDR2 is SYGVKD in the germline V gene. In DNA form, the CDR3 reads TGTGCCATCACTGGACAGGTCAACACTGAAGCTTTCTTT. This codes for CAITGQVNTEAFF.

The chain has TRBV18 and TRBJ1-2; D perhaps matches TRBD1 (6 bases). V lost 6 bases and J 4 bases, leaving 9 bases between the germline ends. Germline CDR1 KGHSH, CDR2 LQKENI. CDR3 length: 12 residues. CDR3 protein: CASSGQIYGYTF. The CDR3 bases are TGTGCCAGCTCCGGACAGATCTATGGCTACACCTTC. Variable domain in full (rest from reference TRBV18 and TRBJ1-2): NAGVMQNPRHLVRRRGQEARLRCSPMKGHSHVYWYRQLPEEGLKFMVYLQKENIIDESGMPKERFSAEFPKEGPSILRIQQVVRGDSAAYFCASSGQIYGYTFGSGTRLTVV.

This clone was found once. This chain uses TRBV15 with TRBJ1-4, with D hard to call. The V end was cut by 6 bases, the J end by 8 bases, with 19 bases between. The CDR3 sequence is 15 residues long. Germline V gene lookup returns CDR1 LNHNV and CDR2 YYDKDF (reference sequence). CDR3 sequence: CATRGGTDDREKLFF. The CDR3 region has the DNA TGTGCCACCAGAGGTGGAACAGATGATAGGGAAAAACTGTTTTTT. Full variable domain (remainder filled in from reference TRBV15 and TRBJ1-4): DAMVIQNPRYQVTQFGKPVTLSCSQTLNHNVMYWYQQKSSQAPKLLFHYYDKDFNNEADTPDNFQSRRPNTSFCFLDIRSPGLGDTAMYLCATRGGTDDREKLFFGSGTQLSVL.

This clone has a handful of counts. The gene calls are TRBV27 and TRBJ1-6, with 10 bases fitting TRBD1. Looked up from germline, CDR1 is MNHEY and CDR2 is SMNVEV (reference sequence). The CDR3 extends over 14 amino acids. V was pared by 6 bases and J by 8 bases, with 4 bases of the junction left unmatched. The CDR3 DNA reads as TGTGCCAGCAGCCGGGACAGGGGATATTCACCCCTCCACTTT. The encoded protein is CASSRDRGYSPLHF.

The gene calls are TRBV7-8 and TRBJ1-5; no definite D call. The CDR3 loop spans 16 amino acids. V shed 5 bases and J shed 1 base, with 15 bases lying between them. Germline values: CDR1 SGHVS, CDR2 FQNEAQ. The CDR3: CASSPAGTESNQPQHF. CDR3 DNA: TGTGCCAGCAGCCCCGCTGGAACAGAAAGCAATCAGCCCCAGCATTTT.

The CDR3 here is CASSPEAGRAGELFF. The DNA for the CDR3 is TGTGCCAGCAGCCCCGAGGCGGGGCGGGCCGGGGAGCTGTTTTTT. The rearrangement joins TRBV7-9 to TRBJ2-2; weak D call: TRBD2 (6 bases). This CDR3 spans 15 amino acids. The V end lost 5 bases, the J end lost 6 bases, and 16 bases lay between the germline ends. Germline assignment: CDR1 SEHNR and CDR2 FQNEAQ (reference sequence).

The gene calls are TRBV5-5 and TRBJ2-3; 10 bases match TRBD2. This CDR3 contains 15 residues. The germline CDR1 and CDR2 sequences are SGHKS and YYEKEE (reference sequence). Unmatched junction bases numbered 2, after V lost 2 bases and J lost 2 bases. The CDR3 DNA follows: TGTGCCAGCAGCTTAGCGGGGGGGATCACAGATACGCAGTATTTT. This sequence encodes CASSLAGGITDTQYF.

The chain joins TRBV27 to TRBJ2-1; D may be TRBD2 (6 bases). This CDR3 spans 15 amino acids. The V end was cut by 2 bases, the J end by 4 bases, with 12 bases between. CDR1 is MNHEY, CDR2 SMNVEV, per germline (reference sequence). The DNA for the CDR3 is TGTGCCAGCAGTTTAGGTGGGAGGTTTTACAATGAGCAGTTCTTC. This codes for CASSLGGRFYNEQFF.